This T cell receptor beta chain was profiled in a study of tumor and adjacent non-tumor tissue in lung cancer. As for the study in general: Histology: 12 adenocarcinoma, a couple of squamous cell carcinoma, 1 small cell lung cancer. Aged about 31 to 76 years, patients included roughly ten men and 4 to 6 women with stage I to III disease. Whole-study findings and limits: Compared with tumor, normal lung showed significantly lower TCR diversity.

The CDR3 length is 15 residues. The V end was cut by 6 bases, the J end by 5 bases, with 19 bases between. With respect to this clonotype: Its antigen is unidentified.

TCRbeta libraries were built with three rounds of nested PCR, modified from ARM-PCR. One entry per CDR3 protein, called by TCRdb with MiXCR from the multiplex PCR reads. The data hold more than 95,000 distinct CDR3 sequences, with 66% observed a single time. The template was RNA from unsorted bulk tissue. Newly diagnosed lung cancer patients had thoracic surgery in China, August–late 2014, without prior chemotherapy. The chain has TRBV12-3 or TRBV12-4 and TRBJ2-5; D may be TRBD2 (6 bases). What was sequenced was lung tumor tissue. The receptor was isolated from a man aged 25 to 40 with non-small cell lung cancer. The CDR3 DNA is TGTGCCAGCAGCCCGAAGGAGGGGTCCCAGGAGACCCAGTACTTC. The encoded protein is CASSPKEGSQETQYF.